This T cell receptor beta chain derives from a study of cytomegalovirus exposure and HLA in healthy donors. This clone occurred a few times. One junction end disagrees with the germline gene, perhaps due to a read error. CDR1 SEHNR and CDR2 FQNEAQ come from the germline V gene (reference sequence). The CDR3 has 16 residues. Primers for the PCR totalled 60 Vbeta and 13 Jbeta. Sequenced by immunoSEQ multiplex PCR; TCRdb stores in-frame clones only, minus some. This sample has 170,000 or so clones; around 74% occur once, and the top ten carry 1.3% to 1.5%. The sequence was collected from a woman in her thirties in good health and CMV-seronegative. The chain has TRBV7-9 and TRBJ2-1; 9 positions agree with TRBD2. Specimen: PBMCs. In DNA, the CDR3 is TGTTCCAGCAGCTTCTCGAAGGCGGGGGGGGGCAATGAGCAGTTCTTC. The encoded protein is CSSSFSKAGGGNEQFF. Looking up the rest from reference TRBV7-9 and TRBJ2-1 gives the full variable domain: DTGVSQNPRHKITKRGQNVTFRCDPISEHNRLYWYRQTLGQGPEFLTYFQNEAQLEKSRLLSDRFSAERPKGSFSTLEIQRTEQGDSAMYLCSSSFSKAGGGNEQFFGPGTRLTVL.